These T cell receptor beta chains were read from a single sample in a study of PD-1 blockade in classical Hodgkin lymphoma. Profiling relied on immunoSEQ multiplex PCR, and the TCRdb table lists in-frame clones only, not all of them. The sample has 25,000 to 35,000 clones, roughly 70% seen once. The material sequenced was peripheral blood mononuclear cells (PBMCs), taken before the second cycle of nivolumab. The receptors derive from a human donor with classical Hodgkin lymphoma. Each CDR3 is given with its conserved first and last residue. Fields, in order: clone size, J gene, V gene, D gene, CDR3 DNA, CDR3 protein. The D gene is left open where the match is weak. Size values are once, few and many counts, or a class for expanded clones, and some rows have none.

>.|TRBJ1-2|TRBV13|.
TGTGCCAGCAGCTTAGGTGGCTGGGGCTACACCTTC
CASSLGGWGYTF
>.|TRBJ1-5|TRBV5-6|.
TGTGCCAGCAGCTTGGCCGAAACAAGGAACAATCAGCCCCAGCATTTT
CASSLAETRNNQPQHF
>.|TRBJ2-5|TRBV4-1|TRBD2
TGCGCCAGCAGCCAAGAGCCCCAGCGAGGCGGGGGGAAGGAGACCCAGTACTTC
CASSQEPQRGGGKETQYF
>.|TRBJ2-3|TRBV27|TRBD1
TGTGCCAGCAGTTTATTTACGGGGACAGGGAGTGATACGCAGTATTTT
CASSLFTGTGSDTQYF
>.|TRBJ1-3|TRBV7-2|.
TGTGCCAGCAGCTTAGGTTACGGAAACACCATATATTTT
CASSLGYGNTIYF
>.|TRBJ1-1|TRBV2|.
TGTGCCAGCAGAGAGGTTGAAGCTTTCTTT
CASREVEAFF
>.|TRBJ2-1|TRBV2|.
TGTGCCAGCAGTGCTTCGAGCTCCTACAATGAGCAGTTCTTC
CASSASSSYNEQFF
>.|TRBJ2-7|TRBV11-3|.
TGTGCCAGCAGCCATGGGAGTGCCTACGAGCAGTACTTC
CASSHGSAYEQYF
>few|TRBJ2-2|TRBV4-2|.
TGTGCCAGCAGCCAAGACAACACCGGGGAGCTGTTTTTT
CASSQDNTGELFF
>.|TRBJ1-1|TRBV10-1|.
TGCGCCAGCAGCCCTCGGAAGACTATTTTAGGGGCGAACACTGAAGCTTTCTTT
CASSPRKTILGANTEAFF
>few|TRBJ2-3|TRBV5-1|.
TGCGCCAGCGGTGGCGGGGACCGCACAGATACGCAGTATTTT
CASGGGDRTDTQYF
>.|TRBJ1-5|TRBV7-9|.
TGTGCCAGCAGCTTCTCGGCAGGGGAACAGCCCCAGCATTTT
CASSFSAGEQPQHF
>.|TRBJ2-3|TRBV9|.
TGTGCCAGCGGCCACTCTAGCACAGATACGCAGTATTTT
CASGHSSTDTQYF
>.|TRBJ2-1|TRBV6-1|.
TGTGCCAGCAGTGAAGAGGCGGGCAGTTTTTACAATGAGCAGTTCTTC
CASSEEAGSFYNEQFF
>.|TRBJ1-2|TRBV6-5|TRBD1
TGTGCCAGCAGTTCCACGGGACAGGCTTATGGCTACACCTTC
CASSSTGQAYGYTF
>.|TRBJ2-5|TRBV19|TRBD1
TGTGCCAGTAGTATGGATTTGACAGGGATCCCGGAGACCCAGTACTTC
CASSMDLTGIPETQYF
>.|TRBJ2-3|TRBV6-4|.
TGTGCCAGCAGTACGACAGGAGGCTCTATTAATACGCAGTATTTT
CASSTTGGSINTQYF
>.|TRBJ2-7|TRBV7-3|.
TGTGCCAGCAGCTTAGGGGGGCCCCGGGCGTACGAGCAGTACTTC
CASSLGGPRAYEQYF
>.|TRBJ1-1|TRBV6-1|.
TGTGCCAGCAGTGTAGGTGTAGGAGGGGCTCCTGAAGCTTTCTTT
CASSVGVGGAPEAFF
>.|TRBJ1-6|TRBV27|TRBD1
TGTGCCAGCACCCTAGGGGGGACAGAAGACGGGGGGCCTAGTTCACCCCTCCACTTT
CASTLGGTEDGGPSSPLHF
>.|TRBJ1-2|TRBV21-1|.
TGTGCCAGCAGCAAAGCGCTTTCAGGGGCAGGGGGCAGCTATGGCTACACCTTC
CASSKALSGAGGSYGYTF
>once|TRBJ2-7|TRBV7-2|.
TGTGCCAGCAGCCCTGACAACTACTACGAGCAGTACTTC
CASSPDNYYEQYF
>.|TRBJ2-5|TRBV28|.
TGTGCCAGCAGCGACGCCGCTGTAGTACAGTCTCAAGAGACCCAGTACTTC
CASSDAAVVQSQETQYF
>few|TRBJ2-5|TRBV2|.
TGTGCCAGCAGGCTAATGACAGGAGCTAAAATACAAGAGACCCAGTACTTC
CASRLMTGAKIQETQYF
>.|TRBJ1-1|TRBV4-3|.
TGCGCCAGCAGCCAAGTGAACCAGAACACTGAAGCTTTCTTT
CASSQVNQNTEAFF
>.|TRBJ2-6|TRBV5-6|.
TGTGCCAGCAGCTTTGGGGTCTCTGGGGCCAACGTCCTGACTTTC
CASSFGVSGANVLTF
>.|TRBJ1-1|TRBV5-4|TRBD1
TGTGCCAGCAGCCCCCGGGACAGTCAGCTTATAGGGGCTTTCTTT
CASSPRDSQLIGAFF
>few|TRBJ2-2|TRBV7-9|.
TGTGCCAGCAGCCCGTCCCGGGCCCAGTCCAGGGACACCGGGGAGCTGTTTTTT
CASSPSRAQSRDTGELFF
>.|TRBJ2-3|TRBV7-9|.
TGTGCCAGCAGCTTATATGTAGGGTTCACAGATACGCAGTATTTT
CASSLYVGFTDTQYF
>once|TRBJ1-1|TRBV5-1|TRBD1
TGCGCCAGCAGCTTGTCGGAGGGGGCGGAAGCTTTCTTT
CASSLSEGAEAFF
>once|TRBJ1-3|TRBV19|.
TGTGCCAGTAGTAAGGGACTTCACACCATATATTTT
CASSKGLHTIYF
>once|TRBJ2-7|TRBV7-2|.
TGTGCCAGCAGCTTAGGTCACTCTTCCTACGAGCAGTACTTC
CASSLGHSSYEQYF
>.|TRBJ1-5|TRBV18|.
TGTGCCAGCTCGCGGGATATTAGCAATCAGCCCCAGCATTTT
CASSRDISNQPQHF
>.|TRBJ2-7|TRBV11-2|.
TGTGCCAGCAGCTTCCGGGAGAAGGTCTTC
CASSFREKVF
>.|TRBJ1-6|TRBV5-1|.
TGCGCCAGCAGCTTGCAGGGTTCCGATTCACCCCTCCACTTT
CASSLQGSDSPLHF
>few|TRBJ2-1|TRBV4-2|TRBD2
TGTGCCAGCAGCCAAGATGCGGAGCGGGGGGAGTTTTACAATGAGCAGTTCTTC
CASSQDAERGEFYNEQFF
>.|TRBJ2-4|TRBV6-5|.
TGTGCCAGCAGGGGCCCGGGGAACATTCAGTACTTC
CASRGPGNIQYF
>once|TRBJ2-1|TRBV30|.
TGTGCCTGGAGCCTGGGACGCCAAAATGAGCAGTTCTTC
CAWSLGRQNEQFF
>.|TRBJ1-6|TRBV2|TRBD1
TGTGCCAGCAAGGGGGACAGCGAGAATTCACCCCTCCACTTT
CASKGDSENSPLHF
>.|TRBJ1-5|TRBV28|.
TGTGCCAGCACGAGGGATTGGAGCAATCAGCCCCAGCATTTT
CASTRDWSNQPQHF
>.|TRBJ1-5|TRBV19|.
TGTGCCAGTAGTTGGGGGACGGCCAATCAGCCCCAGCATTTT
CASSWGTANQPQHF